These T cell receptor beta chains were read from a single sample in a study of T cell clones after liver transplantation. Libraries were prepared by immunoSEQ multiplex PCR; TCRdb keeps only in-frame clonotypes and omits some of them. The table records 95,000 to 110,000 clones, about 86% of them present only once. Here the sequenced sample was CD4+ T cells from blood, taken around 4 years after liver transplant. These receptor sequences come from a human patient who received a liver transplant. Certain T cells may be donor cells from the graft. The CDR3 runs from the conserved cysteine through the conserved F or W. The order of the fields is D gene, J gene, clone size, V gene, CDR3 protein, CDR3 DNA. The D gene is left open where the match is weak. Only part of the rows carry a size: once, few, many, or a class if the clone is expanded.

NA | TRBJ2-5 | NA | TRBV2 | CASSEGLGDHQETQYF | TGTGCCAGCAGTGAAGGGTTGGGGGATCACCAAGAGACCCAGTACTTC
TRBD1 | TRBJ2-1 | few | TRBV6-5 | CASSGPGTGNNEQFF | TGTGCCAGCAGTGGTCCCGGGACAGGGAACAATGAGCAGTTCTTC
TRBD2 | TRBJ2-3 | NA | TRBV5-1 | CASSLESSGRGDTQYF | TGCGCCAGCAGCTTGGAGTCTAGCGGGAGAGGAGATACGCAGTATTTT
NA | TRBJ2-7 | NA | TRBV7-9 | CASRVGGSYEQYF | TGTGCCAGCAGAGTAGGGGGAAGCTACGAGCAGTACTTC
NA | TRBJ1-1 | NA | TRBV9 | CASSSGNMNTEAFF | TGTGCCAGCAGTTCGGGGAACATGAACACTGAAGCTTTCTTT
NA | TRBJ1-5 | NA | TRBV29-1 | CSARDGYNQPQHF | TGCAGCGCCCGGGACGGATACAATCAGCCCCAGCATTTT
TRBD1 | TRBJ1-2 | NA | TRBV5-1 | CASSTGQNPYGYTF | TGCGCCAGCAGCACGGGACAGAACCCCTATGGCTACACCTTC
NA | TRBJ1-2 | few | TRBV5-1 | CASRTGGTYGYTF | TGCGCCAGCAGAACGGGAGGGACCTATGGCTACACCTTC
NA | TRBJ2-7 | NA | TRBV5-6 | CASSLGGPYEQYF | TGTGCCAGCAGCTTGGGAGGTCCCTACGAGCAGTACTTC
TRBD1 | TRBJ2-5 | NA | TRBV6-5 | CASRLSGGVETQYF | TGTGCCAGCAGGCTCTCAGGGGGCGTGGAGACCCAGTACTTC
NA | TRBJ1-2 | NA | TRBV2 | CASSVGAFGYTF | TGTGCCAGCAGTGTGGGAGCGTTTGGCTACACCTTC
NA | TRBJ1-5 | NA | TRBV6-1 | CASRQGNQPQHF | TGTGCCAGCAGACAGGGCAATCAGCCCCAGCATTTT
NA | TRBJ1-1 | NA | TRBV23-1 | CASSQVQGSYTEAFF | TGCGCCAGCAGTCAGGTCCAGGGGTCCTACACTGAAGCTTTCTTT
NA | TRBJ1-2 | NA | TRBV11-2 | CASTPRPGFSLGGYTF | TGTGCCAGCACACCCCGGCCCGGGTTCTCTCTAGGCGGCTACACCTTC
NA | TRBJ1-3 | many | TRBV29-1 | CSVDRADTIYF | TGCAGCGTTGACAGGGCGGACACCATATATTTT
NA | TRBJ2-5 | NA | TRBV5-1 | CASSLGALGETQYF | TGCGCCAGCAGCTTGGGAGCCCTTGGAGAGACCCAGTACTTC
TRBD1 | TRBJ2-2 | NA | TRBV7-9 | CASSVDRAAGELFF | TGTGCCAGCAGCGTCGACAGGGCGGCCGGGGAGCTGTTTTTT
NA | TRBJ1-1 | NA | TRBV2 | CASTQGPTEAFF | TGTGCCAGCACACAGGGTCCCACTGAAGCTTTCTTT
TRBD1 | TRBJ1-6 | NA | TRBV18 | CASSPRRDRDNSPLHF | TGTGCCAGCTCACCACGGAGGGACAGGGATAATTCACCCCTCCACTTT
TRBD1 | TRBJ2-7 | NA | TRBV29-1 | CSVEGVPGQGTYEQYF | TGCAGCGTTGAGGGGGTTCCGGGACAGGGGACCTACGAGCAGTACTTC
NA | TRBJ1-4 | NA | TRBV6-5 | CASSYRSGAEKLFF | TGTGCCAGCAGTTACAGATCGGGGGCGGAAAAACTGTTTTTT
NA | TRBJ2-3 | NA | TRBV2 | CASSARGSTDTQYF | TGTGCCAGCAGTGCCAGGGGTAGTACAGATACGCAGTATTTT
NA | TRBJ1-4 | NA | TRBV5-1 | CASAWAATNEKLFF | TGCGCCAGCGCGTGGGCTGCAACTAATGAAAAACTGTTTTTT
TRBD1 | TRBJ2-7 | NA | TRBV28 | CASSGDRGYEQYF | TGTGCCAGCAGTGGGGACAGGGGATACGAGCAGTACTTC
NA | TRBJ1-2 | NA | TRBV4-2 | CASSQDSGRGYTF | TGTGCCAGCAGCCAAGATAGTGGGCGCGGCTACACCTTC
NA | TRBJ2-2 | NA | TRBV11-2 | CASWASFTGELFF | TGTGCCAGCTGGGCTAGCTTCACCGGGGAGCTGTTTTTT
TRBD1 | TRBJ1-1 | NA | TRBV27 | CASSQGTGQAMNTEAFF | TGTGCCAGCAGTCAGGGGACAGGGCAGGCAATGAACACTGAAGCTTTCTTT
NA | TRBJ2-3 | NA | TRBV4-1 | CASSQDPVGGPDTQYF | TGCGCCAGCAGCCAAGATCCCGTGGGAGGTCCAGATACGCAGTATTTT
TRBD1 | TRBJ1-2 | once | TRBV6-6 | CASREDRRSGYTF | TGTGCCAGCAGGGAGGACAGGAGATCTGGCTACACCTTC
NA | TRBJ2-7 | NA | TRBV7-9 | CASMAGAYEQYF | TGTGCCAGCATGGCAGGGGCCTACGAGCAGTACTTC
NA | TRBJ2-2 | NA | TRBV27 | CASSLWVTGELFF | TGTGCCAGCAGTTTATGGGTCACCGGGGAGCTGTTTTTT
NA | TRBJ2-1 | NA | TRBV10-3 | CAISPSGGPAYNEQFF | TGTGCCATCAGTCCCTCGGGTGGGCCAGCCTACAATGAGCAGTTCTTC
TRBD1 | TRBJ1-5 | once | TRBV27 | CASSFPPQTGSNQPQHF | TGTGCCAGCAGTTTTCCGCCACAGACAGGGAGCAATCAGCCCCAGCATTTT
NA | TRBJ1-6 | NA | TRBV21-1 | CASSKAVGEGSSYNSPLHF | NA
TRBD2 | TRBJ2-7 | NA | TRBV18 | CASSPPLRGNEQYF | TGTGCCAGCTCACCACCTTTGCGGGGGAACGAGCAGTACTTC
TRBD2 | TRBJ2-3 | NA | TRBV29-1 | CSVTGGTLTDTQYF | TGCAGCGTGACGGGGGGGACCCTCACAGATACGCAGTATTTT
NA | TRBJ1-3 | NA | TRBV28 | CASRPRTGSGNTIYF | TGTGCCAGCAGACCCCGGACGGGCTCTGGAAACACCATATATTTT
TRBD1 | TRBJ1-5 | NA | TRBV5-1 | CASSVGQGDQPQHF | TGCGCCAGCAGCGTCGGACAGGGGGATCAGCCCCAGCATTTT
NA | TRBJ2-5 | NA | TRBV7-3 | CASSLGPVPVETQYF | TGTGCCAGCAGCTTAGGTCCAGTGCCCGTGGAGACCCAGTACTTC
TRBD2 | TRBJ2-1 | few | TRBV2 | CASSLSGGRNEQFF | TGTGCCAGCAGCCTTAGCGGGGGGCGGAATGAGCAGTTCTTC
NA | TRBJ2-7 | NA | TRBV18 | CASSPTEATFEQYF | TGTGCCAGCTCACCGACAGAGGCGACCTTCGAGCAGTACTTC
NA | TRBJ1-6 | NA | TRBV9 | CASSVESVNSPLHF | TGTGCCAGCAGCGTAGAGTCTGTTAATTCACCCCTCCACTTT